A selection of T cell receptor beta chains follows, all from one sample in a study of T cells in Graves' hyperthyroidism and ophthalmopathy. MiXCR was run by TCRdb on the multiplex PCR reads, yielding one entry per CDR3 protein. The sample gives about 720,000 distinct CDR3 sequences, roughly a sixth of which show up once; approximately 15% is in the top ten. The material sequenced was blood. Receptors originate from a woman aged 45-59 years with Graves' hyperthyroidism that later progressed to Graves' ophthalmopathy. Each CDR3 is given with its conserved first and last residue. Fields, in order: D gene, V gene, CDR3 length, clone size, J gene, CDR3 DNA, CDR3 protein. The D gene is left open where the match is weak. Some rows have no size entry. The others give once, few or many, or a class for an expanded clone.

d_gene: .; v_gene: TRBV20-1; len: 16; abundance: few; j_gene: TRBJ2-1; CDR3nt: TGCAGTGCTAGAGGTTTCCGGGGGGCCTCCTACAATGAGCAGTTCTTC; CDR3aa: CSARGFRGASYNEQFF
d_gene: .; v_gene: TRBV12-3/TRBV12-4; len: 15; abundance: many; j_gene: TRBJ1-1; CDR3nt: TGTGCCAGCAGTTTACATGAACAGCCGAACACTGAAGCTTTCTTT; CDR3aa: CASSLHEQPNTEAFF
d_gene: .; v_gene: TRBV30; len: 15; abundance: .; j_gene: TRBJ1-5; CDR3nt: TGTGCCTGGAGTGCGGGGGTACTTAGCAATCAGCCCCAGCATTTT; CDR3aa: CAWSAGVLSNQPQHF
d_gene: TRBD2; v_gene: TRBV5-1; len: 14; abundance: .; j_gene: TRBJ2-1; CDR3nt: TGCGCCAGCACGAGGGGGACTAGCGGCAATGAGCAGTTCTTC; CDR3aa: CASTRGTSGNEQFF
d_gene: TRBD2; v_gene: TRBV5-1; len: 16; abundance: many; j_gene: TRBJ2-1; CDR3nt: TGCGCCAGCAGCTTGGGCGGGACTAGCGGGGCTAATGAGCAGTTCTTC; CDR3aa: CASSLGGTSGANEQFF
d_gene: .; v_gene: TRBV3-1; len: 15; abundance: many; j_gene: TRBJ2-1; CDR3nt: TGTGCCAGCAGCCCGTGGGGGGGGGGCCGCGATGAGCAGTTCTTC; CDR3aa: CASSPWGGGRDEQFF
d_gene: .; v_gene: TRBV7-8; len: 13; abundance: few; j_gene: TRBJ1-4; CDR3nt: TGTGCCGGATCGTCCGCAACTAATGAAAAACTGTTTTTT; CDR3aa: CAGSSATNEKLFF
d_gene: TRBD1; v_gene: TRBV6-4; len: 14; abundance: many; j_gene: TRBJ1-2; CDR3nt: TGTGCCAGCAGAAGCGACAGGGCGTACTATGGCTACACCTTC; CDR3aa: CASRSDRAYYGYTF
d_gene: TRBD1; v_gene: TRBV15; len: 16; abundance: .; j_gene: TRBJ1-1; CDR3nt: TGTGCCACCAGCAGAGACCCCCAGGGGGCGCGGACTGAAGCTTTCTTT; CDR3aa: CATSRDPQGARTEAFF
d_gene: TRBD2; v_gene: TRBV5-5; len: 16; abundance: .; j_gene: TRBJ2-1; CDR3nt: TGTGCCAGCAGCATAGGACTAGTGAGCTCCTACAATGAGCAGTTCTTC; CDR3aa: CASSIGLVSSYNEQFF
d_gene: .; v_gene: TRBV5-1; len: 15; abundance: few; j_gene: TRBJ1-5; CDR3nt: TGCGCCAGCAGCTTGATCGGGGACCGACATCAGCCCCAGCATTTT; CDR3aa: CASSLIGDRHQPQHF
d_gene: .; v_gene: TRBV12-3/TRBV12-4; len: 13; abundance: many; j_gene: TRBJ1-2; CDR3nt: TGTGCCTCGGTGGAGGGGGTCGGCTATGGCTACACCTTC; CDR3aa: CASVEGVGYGYTF
d_gene: .; v_gene: TRBV20-1; len: 14; abundance: few; j_gene: TRBJ1-5; CDR3nt: TGCAGTGCTAGGATGGGAGGTAACAATCAGCCCCAGCATTTT; CDR3aa: CSARMGGNNQPQHF
d_gene: .; v_gene: TRBV19; len: 13; abundance: .; j_gene: TRBJ2-7; CDR3nt: TGTGCCAGTACAGAGGGAAGTGGGTACGAGCAGTACTTC; CDR3aa: CASTEGSGYEQYF
d_gene: .; v_gene: TRBV29-1; len: 13; abundance: many; j_gene: TRBJ1-1; CDR3nt: TGCAGCGCTGTGGACCCCGCGGGAACTGAAGCTTTCTTT; CDR3aa: CSAVDPAGTEAFF
d_gene: TRBD2; v_gene: TRBV5-8; len: 16; abundance: many; j_gene: TRBJ2-3; CDR3nt: TGTGCCAGCAGCTCCGGCCTAGCGGGGGGTGTGGATACGCAGTATTTT; CDR3aa: CASSSGLAGGVDTQYF
d_gene: TRBD1; v_gene: TRBV27; len: 15; abundance: few; j_gene: TRBJ2-7; CDR3nt: TGTGCCAGCGGTTCCTCCGGGACAGGGGGTTACGAGCAGTACTTC; CDR3aa: CASGSSGTGGYEQYF
d_gene: .; v_gene: TRBV29-1; len: 13; abundance: .; j_gene: TRBJ1-2; CDR3nt: TGCAGCGTTGTTGGCAGGGAGGATGATGGCTACACCTTC; CDR3aa: CSVVGREDDGYTF
d_gene: .; v_gene: TRBV11-2; len: 13; abundance: many; j_gene: TRBJ2-3; CDR3nt: TGTGCCAGCAGCTTAGCCCACACAGATACGCAGTATTTT; CDR3aa: CASSLAHTDTQYF
d_gene: .; v_gene: TRBV20-1; len: 15; abundance: many; j_gene: TRBJ1-1; CDR3nt: TGCAGTGCTAGAGAAGGGGGGAGAGGGAACACTGAAGCTTTCTTT; CDR3aa: CSAREGGRGNTEAFF
d_gene: .; v_gene: TRBV5-1; len: 12; abundance: .; j_gene: TRBJ1-6; CDR3nt: TGCGCCAGCAGCCAGAGCTGGGGGGCCCTCCACTTT; CDR3aa: CASSQSWGALHF
d_gene: .; v_gene: TRBV6-1; len: 18; abundance: many; j_gene: TRBJ1-1; CDR3nt: TGTGCCAGCAGTCCCCTATCCCCCCGGGACGGCTTGAACACTGAAGCTTTCTTT; CDR3aa: CASSPLSPRDGLNTEAFF
d_gene: TRBD1; v_gene: TRBV10-3; len: 13; abundance: few; j_gene: TRBJ2-5; CDR3nt: TGTGCCATCAGTAGAGGGACAGAAGAGACCCAGTACTTC; CDR3aa: CAISRGTEETQYF
d_gene: TRBD2; v_gene: TRBV12-3/TRBV12-4; len: 14; abundance: .; j_gene: TRBJ2-7; CDR3nt: TGTGTCAGCAGCGGGACTAGCCTCTCCTACGAGCAGTACTTC; CDR3aa: CVSSGTSLSYEQYF
d_gene: .; v_gene: TRBV18; len: 15; abundance: many; j_gene: TRBJ2-7; CDR3nt: TGTGCCAGCTCACCATACCGGGGCTTACCGTCCGAGCAGTACTTC; CDR3aa: CASSPYRGLPSEQYF
d_gene: .; v_gene: TRBV27; len: 16; abundance: many; j_gene: TRBJ2-6; CDR3nt: TGTGCCAGCAGTTTCCAGACAGCGCCTGGGGCCAACGTCCTGACTTTC; CDR3aa: CASSFQTAPGANVLTF
d_gene: .; v_gene: TRBV9; len: 15; abundance: few; j_gene: TRBJ1-1; CDR3nt: TGTGCCAGCAGCGCCCAGAGACAGACGAACACTGAAGCTTTCTTT; CDR3aa: CASSAQRQTNTEAFF
d_gene: .; v_gene: TRBV10-1; len: 17; abundance: .; j_gene: TRBJ2-2; CDR3nt: TGCGCCAGCAGTGAGATACGGGACCTCGCGAACACCGGGGAGCTGTTTTTT; CDR3aa: CASSEIRDLANTGELFF
d_gene: .; v_gene: TRBV12-3/TRBV12-4; len: 13; abundance: many; j_gene: TRBJ1-4; CDR3nt: TGTGCCAGCAGTTTAAAGGAAGGGACAAAACTGTTTTTT; CDR3aa: CASSLKEGTKLFF